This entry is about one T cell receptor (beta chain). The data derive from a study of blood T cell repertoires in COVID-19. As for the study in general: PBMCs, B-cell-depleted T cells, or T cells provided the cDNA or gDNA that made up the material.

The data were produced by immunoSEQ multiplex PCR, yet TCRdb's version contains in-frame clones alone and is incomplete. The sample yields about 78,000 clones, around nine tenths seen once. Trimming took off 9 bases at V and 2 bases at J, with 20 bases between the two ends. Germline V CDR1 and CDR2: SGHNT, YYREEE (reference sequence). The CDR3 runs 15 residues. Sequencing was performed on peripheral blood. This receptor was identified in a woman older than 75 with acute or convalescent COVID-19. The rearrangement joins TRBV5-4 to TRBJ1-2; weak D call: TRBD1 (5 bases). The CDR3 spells CANSPAPGENYGYTF. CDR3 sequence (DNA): TGTGCCAACTCCCCTGCCCCGGGGGAGAACTATGGCTACACCTTC.